This T cell receptor beta chain came from a study of blood T cell repertoires in COVID-19. Profiling relied on immunoSEQ multiplex PCR, and the TCRdb table lists in-frame clones only, not all of them. The table includes tens of thousands of clones, about 86% detected once. The receptor's source is a man between 65 and 85 years old with active COVID-19. The sequenced material came from peripheral blood.

This chain's CDR3 is CASSRTSGRAGTQYF. The CDR3 DNA sequence: TGTGCCAGCAGCCGGACTAGCGGGAGGGCTGGTACGCAGTATTTT. The chain combines TRBV7-2 with TRBJ2-3, with 15 positions matching TRBD2. The length of the CDR3 is 15 residues. Losses at the gene ends were 5 bases for V and 8 bases for J; bases not matched to a gene: 5. In germline, CDR1 is SGHTA, CDR2 FQGNSA.